One T cell receptor beta chain is described in this entry. The antigen this receptor binds is unknown. Per-base qualities were not stored, and no clone one base away is much larger. Reading the germline V gene gives CDR1 MDHEN and CDR2 SYDVKM. Measured from the cysteine to the phenylalanine, the CDR3 is 12 residues long. Only the CDR3 region is kept as DNA, spanning 36 bases read in frame from base 1. Relative to germline, V is 3 bases shorter and J is 9 bases shorter, with 9 bases between their ends. These data originate in a study of cytomegalovirus exposure and HLA in healthy donors (dated by TCRdb to 2016 to 2017). Notes on the research overall: An earlier analysis of approximately 550 of the donors reported about 290 Gb of sequence data and around 120 million unique TCR beta sequences from around 200 million T cells. A later genetic analysis took genome-wide SNP genotypes for about three fifths of the roughly 700 donors and used that subset as a discovery cohort. Roughly 5 DR-DQ haplotypes were handled as single units for association and clustering, since linkage in the cohort was strong. The study combined high-throughput TCR immunosequencing, statistical association of individual TCRs with disease status, and machine learning to predict cytomegalovirus infection status. Class I and class II HLA loci were covered by the typing at four-digit resolution. Donor age, sex, ethnicity and CMV serostatus were collected together with the repertoire data. An earlier analysis of 587 of the donors applied high-throughput TCR beta sequencing to assess whether each TCR beta V gene segment acted as functional or pseudogenic. The study aimed to test whether cataloging public T cell receptors could reveal signatures of past pathogen exposure. On average, roughly 240,000 unique TCR beta nucleotide sequences were sequenced per donor among a few hundred genotyped donors of the cohort, with 15% to 20% of those sequences being non-productive. To study patterns of TCR occurrence, a later analysis re-analyzed previously published TCR beta repertoires from 600 to 750 donors and added high-resolution HLA genotyping. About 300 gigabases of sequencing data and approximately 84 million unique TCR sequences were included in an early release covering roughly 700 HLA-typed donors. All discovery cohort repertoires had been generated on a single sequencing platform. The study profiled the T cell repertoires of hundreds of subjects by immunosequencing and related them to cytomegalovirus serostatus. The number of typed donors differed by locus: about 620-630 for A, B, C, DRB1 and DQB1; roughly 510 for DQA1; around 610 for DPA1; and roughly 490 for DPB1. Rather than drawing on any new phenotypic data, the later analysis identified candidate immune exposures from TCR beta sequences and the way those sequences occurred across donors. Of the roughly 400 genotyped donors, roughly 80% were placed in the genetic ancestry cluster associated with self-reported Caucasian donors. Along with the roughly 670-subject first cohort, a separate validation cohort of 120 different subjects was used. Summary of the overall study and its limitations: Because HLA typing was missing for some donors at each locus, association tests included only the typed subset. Immune exposure information for the cohort was limited to CMV serostatus. Only TCR beta chains were sequenced in this cohort, and the absence of alpha or paired-chain data limited detectable features. In a later genetic analysis, fewer N-insertions in productive TCRs were reported among donors in an Asian-associated ancestry cluster than the roughly 700-donor mean. According to a later analysis, parvovirus B19, influenza, CMV and Epstein-Barr virus appeared linked to several top co-occurrence clusters. A cluster of highly shared sequence variants was judged likely to represent a technical artifact of the sequencing pipeline. Specific HLA alleles were associated with over 15,000 TCR beta sequences at a false discovery rate of 0.05 in a later analysis. A further reported finding was that TCR beta sequences accurately predicted the HLA-A and HLA-B alleles for most subjects in the first cohort. Correlated functional status among segregating V segments might be attributable to linkage disequilibrium, but an unknown experimental factor could not be ruled out. In the study, around 160 TCR beta chains were listed as associated with cytomegalovirus. According to a later analysis, most CMV-associated TCR beta chains appeared to be HLA-restricted, and the HLA associations seemed to be driven largely by CMV exposure. The authors suggested that the approach could potentially be generalized to other disease states and immunological phenotypes. In a later analysis, HLA-associated TCR beta chains showed more clonal expansion and lower generation probabilities than non-associated chains that were equally common. Roughly uniform sequencing depth across donors was assumed in presence/absence analyses, although this assumption may not hold. The classifier was reported to diagnose cytomegalovirus status with high specificity and sensitivity in both the original cohort and the validation cohort. An earlier analysis of approximately 530 of the donors showed that most TCR beta V segments appeared in productive rearrangements either about 87% or about 30% of the time, which broadly matched IMGT annotations. Strong co-occurrence of HLA alleles, especially DR and DQ, made assigning TCR associations to individual alleles difficult. Some IMGT-functional V segments, including TRBV6-2 and TRBV6-3, could not be distinguished by the 87-base-pair reads and were therefore excluded. In a later genetic analysis, a missense DCLRE1C variant was associated with V-gene and J-gene trimming of TCR beta chains, and the association was replicated in an independent cohort. Because counts were too low, approximately 18 rarely observed V segments, including chromosome 9 orphons, were excluded from the earlier analysis of roughly 580 of the donors. A later analysis found that TCR association rates varied across HLA loci, with DRB1 alleles showing the most associated TCRs and HLA-C alleles the fewest. Three of the identified cytomegalovirus-associated TCR beta chains were confirmed in vitro to be specific for cytomegalovirus antigens. Across donors, most TCR sequences were observed very rarely, whereas some public TCRs were present in many individuals.

The cohort comprised more than 550 healthy bone marrow donors. At the time of sampling, all cohort members were nominally healthy, though unrecorded immune exposures were likely present. The donor was CMV seropositive and was included in the group of 290 or so seropositive cohort members. Each donor provided a peripheral blood sample, and peripheral blood mononuclear cells were used for TCR beta sequencing. The Qiagen DNeasy Blood Extraction Kit was used to extract genomic DNA from the blood cell samples. Libraries were prepared through the immunoSEQ multiplex PCR assay. The multiplex PCR relied on a mix of 60 forward primers for TCR Vbeta segments and 13 reverse primers for TCR Jbeta segments. A multiplex PCR assay on genomic DNA amplified the CDR3 region of rearranged TCR beta genes. On the Illumina HiSeq System, the amplified TCR beta libraries were sequenced as 87-base-pair reads. Per the authors' processing: Across the roughly 700 repertoires, a later analysis counted tens of millions of unique TCR beta chains, around 11 million of which were shared by at least two donors. Raw reads were error-corrected and collapsed into unique sequences by a nearest-neighbor algorithm in which closely related sequences were merged to remove PCR and sequencing errors. Alignment of CDR3 sequences to IMGT reference sequences was used to assign V, D and J gene segments. Each retained sequence needed at least a six-nucleotide match to both a V gene segment and a J gene segment. Rearrangements were called productive when the CDR3 lacked stop codons and stayed in frame with V and J; all others were non-productive. Following IMGT convention, CDR3 was defined as the stretch from the second conserved V-encoded cysteine to the conserved J-encoded phenylalanine. The earlier analysis of 450 to 750 of the donors excluded any sequence lacking an unambiguous match to a single V gene segment. In an earlier analysis of approximately 610 of the donors, V segments were called functional above 56.7% productive rearrangements and were called segregating when the between-donor standard deviation exceeded 5%. To diagnose cytomegalovirus status from the catalog of TCR beta chain sequences, a statistical classification framework was built. In a later analysis, V and J genes were assigned by comparing TCR nucleotide sequences against IMGT/GENE-DB human TR gene sequences. A later analysis assigned CDR3 sequences and most-parsimonious VDJ recombination scenarios with the TCRdist pipeline. A later analysis defined each TCR beta chain by its CDR3 amino acid sequence plus V-gene family, and excluded reads lacking a unique V-gene family. In a later analysis, around 600 highly shared, low-generation-probability nucleotide sequences were removed to address suspected cross-contamination and a sequencing artifact. In a later analysis, a clonal expansion index was calculated for each public chain from normalized within-repertoire ranks of inferred template counts. In a later analysis, generation probabilities were computed with a VDJ recombination model fitted to out-of-frame rearrangements, and the resulting probabilities were checked against IGoR. Hypergeometric tests were used in a later analysis to score TCR-TCR, TCR-HLA and TCR-CMV co-occurrence, with a repertoire-size bias correction applied to the TCR pairs. To estimate false discovery rates, a later analysis permuted the HLA or CMV assignments 20 times. In a later analysis, co-occurring TCRs were grouped using DBSCAN, and TCRdist sequence similarity was added for clustering within HLA-allele-positive subsets. For co-occurrence clustering, repertoires with fewer than 30,000 or more than 120,000 public chains were excluded, along with four to six repertoires with anomalous nucleotide sharing. TCRdb retrieved this table from immuneACCESS and kept in-frame rearrangements only. Not all clones are present; in checked studies, unresolved V genes account for under half, and no reason is known for the remainder. D and trimming were read from the DNA, whereas the V and J calls and clone size are those reported in that table. The sample table holds about 150,000 clones, of which about four fifths were seen once. In total, the top ten clones hold 7.7% of the sample.

The chain is encoded by TRBV28 joined to TRBJ1-5; the D gene cannot be named for sure. This clonotype was sampled from a man younger than 40 in good health and CMV-seropositive. The sequenced material came from PBMCs. The CDR3 in this case is CASSFESGPQHF. In nucleotide form, the sequence is TGTGCCAGCAGTTTTGAGTCCGGGCCCCAGCATTTT. When the CDR3 is completed using the reference TRBV28 and TRBJ1-5 genes on either side, the full variable domain is DVKVTQSSRYLVKRTGEKVFLECVQDMDHENMFWYRQDPGLGLRLIYFSYDVKMKEKGDIPEGYSVSREKKERFSLILESASTNQTSMYLCASSFESGPQHFGDGTRLSIL.